This T cell receptor beta chain derives from a study of cytomegalovirus exposure and HLA in healthy donors. PCR used 60 Vbeta primers and 13 Jbeta primers. Repertoires were generated with immunoSEQ multiplex PCR, while TCRdb's copy carries only in-frame clones and drops some. The table has roughly 160,000 clones, around four fifths seen once. With 3 bases clipped from V and 1 base from J, the junction kept 6 bases outside the gene matches. Per germline, CDR1 SGHRS and CDR2 YFSETQ. The CDR3 covers 15 residues. This TCR was sampled from a man aged 25-45 years in good health and CMV-seronegative. The rearrangement uses TRBV5-1 and TRBJ2-5; 7 positions match TRBD2. Sequencing was carried out using PBMCs. CDR3 region: CASSWTREGQETQYF. CDR3 nucleotides: TGCGCCAGCAGCTGGACTAGGGAGGGCCAAGAGACCCAGTACTTC. Using reference TRBV5-1 and TRBJ2-5 for the parts outside the CDR3, the full variable domain is KAGVTQTPRYLIKTRGQQVTLSCSPISGHRSVSWYQQTPGQGLQFLFEYFSETQRNKGNFPGRFSGRQFSNSRSEMNVSTLELGDSALYLCASSWTREGQETQYFGPGTRLLVL.